The next 3 T cell receptor beta chains were all read from a single sample in a study of monozygotic twins with inflammatory bowel disease. Reanalyzing the 5' RACE reads, TCRdb keeps one entry per CDR3 protein, without DNA. The repertoire table contains roughly 200,000 distinct CDR3 sequences. The sample consisted of blood. These TCRs come from a human donor with ulcerative colitis or Crohn's disease, or a healthy co-twin of an affected twin (not recorded which).

V is TRBV18 and J is TRBJ1-1; the TCRdb D gene call, TRBD1, has no DNA to confirm it. The CDR3 length is 19 residues. Germline V gives CDR1 KGHSH, CDR2 LQKENI. CDR3 in amino acids: CASSLQPILRDRGHTEAFF.

The chain has TRBV7-2 and TRBJ1-5. Looked up from germline, CDR1 is SGHTA and CDR2 is FQGNSA. The CDR3 consists of 13 residues. The CDR3 here is CASSRRGAGPQHF.

This rearrangement joins TRBV7-9 to TRBJ2-1; there is no DNA to check the TCRdb D call of TRBD2. From germline, CDR1 is SEHNR and CDR2 FQNEAQ (reference sequence). The CDR3 contains 16 residues. This CDR3 is CASSSHAGLAANEQFF.